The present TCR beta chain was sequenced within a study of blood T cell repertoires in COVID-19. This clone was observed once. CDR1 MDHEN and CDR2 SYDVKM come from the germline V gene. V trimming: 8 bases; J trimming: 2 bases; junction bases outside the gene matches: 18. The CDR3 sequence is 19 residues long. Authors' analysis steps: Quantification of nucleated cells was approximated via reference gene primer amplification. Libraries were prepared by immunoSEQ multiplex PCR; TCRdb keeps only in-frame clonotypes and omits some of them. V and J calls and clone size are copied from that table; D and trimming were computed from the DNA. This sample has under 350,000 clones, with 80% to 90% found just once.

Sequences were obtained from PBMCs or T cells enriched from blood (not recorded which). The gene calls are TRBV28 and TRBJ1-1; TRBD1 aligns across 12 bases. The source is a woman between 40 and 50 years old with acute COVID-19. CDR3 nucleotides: TGTGCCAGCGGACTCCCCCGTGGGACAGGGGGCCCCCTTAACACTGAAGCTTTCTTT. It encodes CASGLPRGTGGPLNTEAFF.